This T cell receptor (beta chain) was recovered during a study of blood T cell repertoires in COVID-19. Study at large: Acute-phase and convalescent COVID-19 samples originated in the United States, Italy and Spain. PBMCs, B-cell-depleted T cells, or T cells were the source of the cDNA or gDNA that made up the material.

This clone was counted once. V dropped 0 bases and J dropped 6 bases, with 10 bases sitting between them. Germline assignment: CDR1 SGHDT and CDR2 YYEEEE. The CDR3 covers 14 residues. Authors' processing steps: From reference gene primer amplification, estimates of nucleated cell counts were derived. Produced via immunoSEQ multiplex PCR; TCRdb's table is partial and in-frame only. D and trimming come from the DNA, and the V and J calls and clone size come from that table. The table shows under 250,000 clones, with about four fifths occurring only once. The chain couples TRBV5-6 to TRBJ1-5; the D gene is possibly TRBD1 (5 bases). This receptor was obtained from a woman younger than 35 with acute or convalescent COVID-19. The material sequenced was peripheral blood. CDR3 DNA sequence: TGTGCCAGCAGCTTGGGGGCAGGGTTTCAGCCCCAGCATTTT. Amino acids: CASSLGAGFQPQHF.